The rows below give T cell receptor beta chains drawn from one sample of a study of tumour-infiltrating T cells in Burkitt lymphoma. The repertoire was sequenced with immunoSEQ multiplex PCR; TCRdb's copy has only in-frame clones and lacks some. The sample records more than 45,000 clones, more than 25% being singletons. The sample comprised tumor tissue. These receptors originate from a human donor with Burkitt lymphoma. Each CDR3 is given with its conserved first and last residue.

v_call	j_call	cdr3_aa
TRBV6-5	TRBJ2-7	CASSTGDPGAGQYF
TRBV4-2	TRBJ2-7	CASSQDQGASYEQYF
TRBV4-2	TRBJ2-6	CASSQGGLGANVLTF
TRBV21-1	TRBJ2-6	CASSRTGPSGANVLTF
TRBV30	TRBJ1-1	CAWSRQGRAEAFF
TRBV5-5	TRBJ1-1	CASSLAPATEAFF
TRBV4-1	TRBJ2-6	CASSQVRGFRNVLTF
TRBV11-1	TRBJ1-2	CASSPAGEGLLYGYTF
TRBV5-1	TRBJ2-1	CASRLDTRDYVFF
TRBV19	TRBJ2-5	CASSIGSVYQETQYF
TRBV5-6	TRBJ1-1	CASSLIKGNTEAFF
TRBV15	TRBJ1-1	CATSREFRDREAFF
TRBV18	TRBJ2-2	CASSPASGGITGELFF
TRBV5-1	TRBJ2-7	CASSSKGWLLEQYF
TRBV14	TRBJ2-5	CASSQVGETQYF
TRBV4-2	TRBJ1-4	CASSQDTTNEKLFF
TRBV5-8	TRBJ1-6	CASSPLGGLSPLHF
TRBV21-1	TRBJ1-5	CASSSDRGGRGQPQHF
TRBV7-2	TRBJ1-2	CASSLNRRGEGYTF
TRBV4-3	TRBJ1-2	CASSQHGKGNYGYTF
TRBV6-5	TRBJ2-7	CASSYSIRGSSDEQYF
TRBV5-1	TRBJ2-5	CASRAGDRQTQYF
TRBV5-4	TRBJ2-1	CASSRGASGGTYNEQFF
TRBV7-8	TRBJ1-6	CASSLVETSPLHF
TRBV2	TRBJ1-1	CASRLARDTEAFF
TRBV2	TRBJ1-6	CASSVGVGISPLHF
TRBV5-5	TRBJ2-1	CASSLAAGRRANEQFF
TRBV7-2	TRBJ1-2	CASSWDRNYGYTF
TRBV5-4	TRBJ2-3	CASSLGSGGRTDTQYF
TRBV4-3	TRBJ2-2	CASSQDIGTGELFF
TRBV7-9	TRBJ2-7	CASSGAHLGQGYEQYF
TRBV5-1	TRBJ2-3	CASSVGQSLTDTQYF
TRBV2	TRBJ2-7	CASSEQGATYEQYF
TRBV7-2	TRBJ1-2	CASSLARDRVDGYTF
TRBV10-2	TRBJ2-3	CASSGGTQYF
TRBV7-2	TRBJ1-5	CASSQEQGRAQHF
TRBV7-9	TRBJ2-5	CASSITSGGLETQYF
TRBV4-2	TRBJ2-7	CASSLSPGHEQYF
TRBV27	TRBJ1-5	CASSRYRGQPQHF
TRBV2	TRBJ1-5	CASRGTGNQPQHF
TRBV14	TRBJ2-1	CASSPRTSGGQFF
TRBV6-1	TRBJ2-5	CAISGGGPQETQYF
TRBV5-1	TRBJ2-3	CASSFKGRDLGGTQYF
TRBV5-1	TRBJ2-7	CASSLDSVGEQYF
TRBV29-1	TRBJ2-5	CSVVVGAETQYF
TRBV19	TRBJ1-1	CASRRQASEAFF
TRBV6-5	TRBJ2-7	CASAQGYEQYF
TRBV5-1	TRBJ1-1	CASSLDRQNTEAFF
TRBV7-8	TRBJ2-7	CASSLAGSNWEQYF
TRBV5-6	TRBJ2-7	CASTIGGVYEQYF
TRBV4-2	TRBJ1-3	CASSQGGASGNTIYF
TRBV5-5	TRBJ2-7	CASRVLQGAGGEQYF
TRBV7-8	TRBJ1-1	CASSPDINTEAFF